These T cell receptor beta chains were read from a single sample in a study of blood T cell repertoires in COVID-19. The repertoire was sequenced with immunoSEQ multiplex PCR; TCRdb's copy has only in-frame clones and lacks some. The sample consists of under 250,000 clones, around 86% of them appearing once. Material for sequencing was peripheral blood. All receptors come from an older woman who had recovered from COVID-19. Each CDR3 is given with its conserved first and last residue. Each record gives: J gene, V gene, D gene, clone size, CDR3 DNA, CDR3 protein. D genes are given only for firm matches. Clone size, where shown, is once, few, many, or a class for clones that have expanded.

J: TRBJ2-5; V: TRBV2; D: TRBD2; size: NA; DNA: TGTGCCAGCAGCGTTAGCGGGAGTCAAGAGACCCAGTACTTC; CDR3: CASSVSGSQETQYF
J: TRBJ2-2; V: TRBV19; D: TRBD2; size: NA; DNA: TGTGCCAGTACCAATGCGGGGGACCCGAACACCGGGGAGCTGTTTTTT; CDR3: CASTNAGDPNTGELFF
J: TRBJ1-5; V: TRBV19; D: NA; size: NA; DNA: TGTGCCAGTAGTGCCGCCGGGAAGGATCAGCCCCAGCATTTT; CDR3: CASSAAGKDQPQHF
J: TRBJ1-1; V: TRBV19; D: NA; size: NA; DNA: TGTGCCAGTAGGGAACAGGGTCGTGGCACTGAAGCTTTCTTT; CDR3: CASREQGRGTEAFF
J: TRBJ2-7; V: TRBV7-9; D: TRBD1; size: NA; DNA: TGTGCCAGCAGCCCTTGGACAGGGTTGCCCGACGAGCAGTACTTC; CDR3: CASSPWTGLPDEQYF
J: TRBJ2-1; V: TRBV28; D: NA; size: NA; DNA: TGTGCCAGCAGTTCTGCGGGGCCCTACAATGAGCAGTTCTTC; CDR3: CASSSAGPYNEQFF
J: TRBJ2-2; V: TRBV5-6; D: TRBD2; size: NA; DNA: TGTGCCAGCAGCTTCCGGGGGGGCCGCACCGGGGAGCTGTTTTTT; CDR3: CASSFRGGRTGELFF
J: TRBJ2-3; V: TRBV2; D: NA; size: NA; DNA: TGTGCCAGCAGCCGCGGTACAGATACGCAGTATTTT; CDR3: CASSRGTDTQYF
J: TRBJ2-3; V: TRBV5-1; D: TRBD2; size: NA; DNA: TGCGCCAGCAGCTTGGGTGGCCAGCGGGGGGGCCGGAGCACAGATACGCAGTATTTT; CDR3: CASSLGGQRGGRSTDTQYF
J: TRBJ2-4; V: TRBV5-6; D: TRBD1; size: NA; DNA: TGTGCCAGCAGCTTTGACAGGGTTCAAGCCAAAAACATTCAGTACTTC; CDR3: CASSFDRVQAKNIQYF
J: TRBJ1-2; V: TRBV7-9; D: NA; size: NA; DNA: TGTGCCAGCAGCCTCCACGCGGGCAGGCCCTATGGCTACACCTTC; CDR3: CASSLHAGRPYGYTF
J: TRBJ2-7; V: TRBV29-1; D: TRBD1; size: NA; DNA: TGCAGCGCCGGACAGGGGAACGGTGAGCAGTACTTC; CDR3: CSAGQGNGEQYF
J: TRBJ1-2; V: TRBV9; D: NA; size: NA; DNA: TGTGCCAGCAGCCATACCGGGACAAATTACTATGGCTACACCTTC; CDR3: CASSHTGTNYYGYTF
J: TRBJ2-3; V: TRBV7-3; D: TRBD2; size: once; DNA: TGTGCCAGCAGCTTTTCACGATCTAGCGGGGGCACAGATACGCAGTATTTT; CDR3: CASSFSRSSGGTDTQYF
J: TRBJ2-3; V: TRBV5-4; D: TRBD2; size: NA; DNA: TGTGCCAGCAGCTTGGGACTAGCGGCAAGCACAGATACGCAGTATTTT; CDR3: CASSLGLAASTDTQYF
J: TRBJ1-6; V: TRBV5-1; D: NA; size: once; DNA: TGCGCCAGCAGCTCCGATTACACTACGAGCTCCTATAATTCACCCCTCCACTTT; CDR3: CASSSDYTTSSYNSPLHF